This TCR beta chain came from a study of tumor and adjacent non-tumor tissue in lung cancer. General study results and limits: Normal lung showed higher cumulative top 100 clone frequency than tumor.

Remarks on this clonotype: Antigen unknown. A much larger clone sits a single nucleotide away, making a read error possible.

CDR3 length: 16 residues. Germline CDR1 DFQATT, CDR2 SNEGSKA (reference sequence). A modified ARM-PCR protocol with three rounds of nested PCR amplified TCRbeta. TCRdb fed the multiplex PCR reads into MiXCR, producing one record per CDR3 protein. The sample gives about 93,000 distinct CDR3 sequences, roughly 70% of which show up once; 15% to 20% is in the top ten. No cell sorting was done before RNA was extracted from the tissue. The chain uses TRBV20-1 and TRBJ2-3; D possibly corresponds to TRBD1 (7 bases). Input material: lung tumor tissue. The TCR sequence derives from a man in his 60s with non-small cell lung cancer. The CDR3 here is CSARGRGQLSTYTQYF. The DNA for the CDR3 is TGCAGTGCTAGAGGGCGGGGACAGCTTAGCACATATACGCAGTATTTT.